This T cell receptor (beta chain) was sequenced in a study of blood T cell repertoires in COVID-19. Overall study context: Both acute and convalescent COVID-19 samples were obtained from the United States, Italy and Spain.

Original processing methods: Amplification with reference gene primers provided the estimates of nucleated cell counts. Generated by immunoSEQ multiplex PCR, the TCRdb table keeps only in-frame clones and is missing some. D and trimming were read from the DNA, whereas the V and J calls and clone size are those reported in that table. The sample lists around 58,000 clones; 88% were seen once. V was cut by 4 bases and J by 6 bases, with 12 bases left in between. The germline gives CDR1 SGHTA, CDR2 FQGNSA. The CDR3 is made up of 13 amino acids. Sample: peripheral blood. The TCR was taken from a woman aged 60-70 years with COVID-19, enrolled during active disease. The chain has TRBV7-2 and TRBJ1-2; D is possibly TRBD1 (5 bases). CDR3 sequence: CASSSRWGDGYTF. Written as DNA, the CDR3 is TGTGCCAGCAGCTCTAGGTGGGGGGATGGCTACACCTTC. Looking up the rest from reference TRBV7-2 and TRBJ1-2 gives the full variable domain: GAGVSQSPSNKVTEKGKDVELRCDPISGHTALYWYRQSLGQGLEFLIYFQGNSAPDKSGLPSDRFSAERTGGSVSTLTIQRTQQEDSAVYLCASSSRWGDGYTFGSGTRLTVV.